This is a list of T cell receptor beta chains from one sample in a study of blood T cell repertoires in COVID-19. Measured with immunoSEQ multiplex PCR; TCRdb has only the in-frame clones, and not every one. The sample yields a few hundred thousand clones, more than 70% seen once. The sample consisted of peripheral blood. The receptors come from a woman in her forties or fifties who had recovered from COVID-19. Each CDR3 is given with its conserved first and last residue. D genes are given only for firm matches. The listing skips clone size in some rows; elsewhere it reads once, few, many or a size class.

cdr3_nt: TGCGCCAGCAGCTTGATCAGCGGGGGGTCTTACGAGCAGTACTTC; cdr3_aa: CASSLISGGSYEQYF; j_call: TRBJ2-7; d_call: TRBD2; v_call: TRBV5-1; clone_size: few
cdr3_nt: TGTGCCAGTAATCAGATTCGGACAGGGGTCTTCACCGGGGAGCTGTTTTTT; cdr3_aa: CASNQIRTGVFTGELFF; j_call: TRBJ2-2; d_call: TRBD1; v_call: TRBV19; clone_size: NA
cdr3_nt: TGTGCCAGCAGTTCCCCCGGACAAATCTCTGGAAACACCATATATTTT; cdr3_aa: CASSSPGQISGNTIYF; j_call: TRBJ1-3; d_call: NA; v_call: TRBV28; clone_size: NA
cdr3_nt: TGTGCCAGCAGCACCGGACTAGCGGGGGGGCCCTACAATGAGCAGTTCTTC; cdr3_aa: CASSTGLAGGPYNEQFF; j_call: TRBJ2-1; d_call: TRBD2; v_call: TRBV11-2; clone_size: NA
cdr3_nt: TGTGCCAGCAGCCCTATCGGCTCCTACAATGAGCAGTTCTTC; cdr3_aa: CASSPIGSYNEQFF; j_call: TRBJ2-1; d_call: NA; v_call: TRBV7-2; clone_size: NA
cdr3_nt: TGTGCCACCAGTGATGGGAGGCAGGGCTGGAACTACGAGCAGTACTTC; cdr3_aa: CATSDGRQGWNYEQYF; j_call: TRBJ2-7; d_call: NA; v_call: TRBV24-1; clone_size: NA
cdr3_nt: TGTGCCAGTAGTACTCAACTAGCGGGGAACACAGATACGCAGTATTTT; cdr3_aa: CASSTQLAGNTDTQYF; j_call: TRBJ2-3; d_call: TRBD2; v_call: TRBV19; clone_size: NA
cdr3_nt: TGTGCCAGCAGCCCGCAGGGTGGTTCCTACGAGCAGTACTTC; cdr3_aa: CASSPQGGSYEQYF; j_call: TRBJ2-7; d_call: NA; v_call: TRBV7-2; clone_size: NA
cdr3_nt: TGTGCCAGCAGCTCCCGGGGTTACGGCTACACCTTC; cdr3_aa: CASSSRGYGYTF; j_call: TRBJ1-2; d_call: NA; v_call: TRBV7-3; clone_size: NA
cdr3_nt: TGTGCCAGCAGTTACTCAAGCCCCTCCTACGAGCAGTACTTC; cdr3_aa: CASSYSSPSYEQYF; j_call: TRBJ2-7; d_call: NA; v_call: TRBV6-5; clone_size: NA
cdr3_nt: TGTGCCAGCAGCGCCCGGGACAGGGTTGTAGCTCCCGATGGCTACACCTTC; cdr3_aa: CASSARDRVVAPDGYTF; j_call: TRBJ1-2; d_call: TRBD1; v_call: TRBV3-1/TRBV3-2; clone_size: many
cdr3_nt: TGTGCCACGGAGAGCGGGACCCCCTACAATGAGCAGTTCTTC; cdr3_aa: CATESGTPYNEQFF; j_call: TRBJ2-1; d_call: TRBD2; v_call: TRBV10-3; clone_size: NA
cdr3_nt: TGTGCCAGCAGTTCCCGCGCCGGGACAGGGAGGGGTTCTGTCGGGACCCAGTACTTC; cdr3_aa: CASSSRAGTGRGSVGTQYF; j_call: TRBJ2-5; d_call: TRBD1; v_call: TRBV28; clone_size: NA
cdr3_nt: TGTGCCAGCAGCGATCCCGGGACTATTAACAATGAGCAGTTCTTC; cdr3_aa: CASSDPGTINNEQFF; j_call: TRBJ2-1; d_call: TRBD2; v_call: TRBV7-9; clone_size: NA
cdr3_nt: TGTGCCAGCAGCATCTACAGGGCTAACTATGGCTACACCTTC; cdr3_aa: CASSIYRANYGYTF; j_call: TRBJ1-2; d_call: NA; v_call: TRBV5-8; clone_size: NA
cdr3_nt: TGTGCCAGCAGTTTTGCGGGGGCGTACCAAGAGACCCAGTACTTC; cdr3_aa: CASSFAGAYQETQYF; j_call: TRBJ2-5; d_call: NA; v_call: TRBV28; clone_size: NA
cdr3_nt: TGTGCCAGCAGACCCAGTCTAGCTCCCAGCTCCTACGAGCAGTACTTC; cdr3_aa: CASRPSLAPSSYEQYF; j_call: TRBJ2-7; d_call: NA; v_call: TRBV2; clone_size: NA
cdr3_nt: TGTGCCAGCAGCGCTCCGGGTCTTTTATACAATGAGCAGTTCTTC; cdr3_aa: CASSAPGLLYNEQFF; j_call: TRBJ2-1; d_call: NA; v_call: TRBV9; clone_size: NA
cdr3_nt: TGTGCCAGCAGCTTGCCCCCAGGAGGCGGCCGGTTGGACTACACCTTC; cdr3_aa: CASSLPPGGGRLDYTF; j_call: TRBJ1-2; d_call: NA; v_call: TRBV5-4; clone_size: NA
cdr3_nt: TGTGCCAGCAGCTTTGGGACTACCTACGAGCAGTACTTC; cdr3_aa: CASSFGTTYEQYF; j_call: TRBJ2-7; d_call: TRBD2; v_call: TRBV5-4; clone_size: NA
cdr3_nt: TGTGCCAGCAGTTCCTACGGGACAGCTAGCAATCAGCCCCAGCATTTT; cdr3_aa: CASSSYGTASNQPQHF; j_call: TRBJ1-5; d_call: TRBD1; v_call: TRBV28; clone_size: NA
cdr3_nt: TGTGCCAGTAGTCCGGGACAGGATTACACTGAAGCTTTCTTT; cdr3_aa: CASSPGQDYTEAFF; j_call: TRBJ1-1; d_call: TRBD1; v_call: TRBV19; clone_size: once
cdr3_nt: TGCAGCGTTTGGACAGGGGCAGAGACCCAGTACTTC; cdr3_aa: CSVWTGAETQYF; j_call: TRBJ2-5; d_call: TRBD1; v_call: TRBV29-1; clone_size: once
cdr3_nt: TGTGCCAGCTCAAATAGGAGGGGATTCTCTGAAAACACCATATATTTT; cdr3_aa: CASSNRRGFSENTIYF; j_call: TRBJ1-3; d_call: NA; v_call: TRBV18; clone_size: NA
cdr3_nt: TGTGCCAGCGGATTCGATCAGCCCCAGCATTTT; cdr3_aa: CASGFDQPQHF; j_call: TRBJ1-5; d_call: NA; v_call: TRBV10-3; clone_size: NA